This TCR beta chain was recovered during a study of blood T cell repertoires in COVID-19. Across the whole study: COVID-19 samples from acute and convalescent phases originated in the United States, Italy and Spain.

The ends lost 3 bases at V and 3 bases at J; junction bases unmatched: 1. In germline, CDR1 is SGHAT, CDR2 FQNNGV. The CDR3 is 14 residues long. Sequencing was performed with immunoSEQ multiplex PCR; in TCRdb, only in-frame clones are kept and a portion is missing. There are fewer than 300,000 clones in the sample; around 85% occur only once, and about 0.9% lies in the top ten. The source material was peripheral blood. This rearrangement joins TRBV11-2 to TRBJ2-4, with 8 bases that match TRBD2. The sequence was obtained from a human donor with COVID-19, enrolled during active disease. The donor label of this sample is uncertain. CDR3 protein: CASSLGTSKNIQYF. The DNA of the CDR3 is TGTGCCAGCAGCTTGGGGACTAGCAAAAACATTCAGTACTTC.